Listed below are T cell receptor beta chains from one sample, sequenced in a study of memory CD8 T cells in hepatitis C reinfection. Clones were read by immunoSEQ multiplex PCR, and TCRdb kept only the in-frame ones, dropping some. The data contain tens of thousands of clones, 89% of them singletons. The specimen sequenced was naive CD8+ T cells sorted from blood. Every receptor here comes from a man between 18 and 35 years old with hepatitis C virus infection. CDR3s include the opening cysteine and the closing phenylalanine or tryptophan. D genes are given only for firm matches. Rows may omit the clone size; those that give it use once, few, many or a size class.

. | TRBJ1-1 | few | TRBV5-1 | CASSLAWPNPNTEAFF | TGCGCCAGCAGCCTGGCCTGGCCAAACCCAAACACTGAAGCTTTCTTT
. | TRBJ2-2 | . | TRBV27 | CASSFPAGELFF | TGTGCCAGCAGTTTCCCAGCGGGGGAGCTGTTTTTT
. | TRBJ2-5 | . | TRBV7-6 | CASSLAGGGQETQYF | TGTGCCAGCAGCTTAGCGGGGGGAGGACAAGAGACCCAGTACTTC
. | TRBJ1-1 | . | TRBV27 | CASSLGGDTEAFF | TGTGCCAGCAGTCTCGGGGGGGACACTGAAGCTTTCTTT
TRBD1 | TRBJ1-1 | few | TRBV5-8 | CASSFGQGDEAFF | TGTGCCAGCAGTTTTGGACAGGGAGATGAAGCTTTCTTT
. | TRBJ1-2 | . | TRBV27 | CAAGTYRANYGYTF | TGTGCCGCAGGGACCTACAGGGCCAACTATGGCTACACCTTC
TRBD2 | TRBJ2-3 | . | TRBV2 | CASSEGTSVSTDTQYF | TGTGCCAGCAGTGAGGGGACTAGCGTTAGCACAGATACGCAGTATTTT
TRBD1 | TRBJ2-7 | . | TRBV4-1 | CASSHGQGGYEQYF | TGCGCCAGCAGCCATGGACAGGGGGGCTACGAGCAGTACTTC
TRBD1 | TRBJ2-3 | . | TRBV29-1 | CSVVGQDLDTQYF | TGCAGCGTTGTTGGACAGGACCTGGATACGCAGTATTTT
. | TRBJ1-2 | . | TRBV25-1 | CATSQHTSEDNYGYTF | TGTGCCACCTCACAGCATACATCCGAAGATAACTATGGCTACACCTTC
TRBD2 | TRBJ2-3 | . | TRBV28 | CASSFPAGGEADTQYF | TGTGCCAGCAGTTTTCCAGCGGGAGGAGAGGCAGATACGCAGTATTTT
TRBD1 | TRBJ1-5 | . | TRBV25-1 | CASSEGQGNQPQHF | TGTGCCAGCAGTGAGGGACAGGGGAATCAGCCCCAGCATTTT
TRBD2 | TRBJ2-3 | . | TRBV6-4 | CASSDGVAGGTDTQYF | TGTGCCAGCAGTGACGGAGTAGCGGGGGGCACAGATACGCAGTATTTT
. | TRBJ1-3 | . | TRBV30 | CALAGESGNTIYF | TGTGCCCTTGCGGGGGAATCTGGAAACACCATATATTTT
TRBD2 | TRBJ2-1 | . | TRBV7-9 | CASSLGLAGGGNEQFF | TGTGCCAGCAGCTTAGGACTAGCGGGAGGGGGCAATGAGCAGTTCTTC
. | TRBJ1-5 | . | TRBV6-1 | CASTRGGEPQHF | TGTGCCAGCACCCGGGGAGGTGAGCCCCAGCATTTT
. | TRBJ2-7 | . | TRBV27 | CASSSSYEQYF | TGTGCCAGCAGTAGCTCCTACGAGCAGTACTTC
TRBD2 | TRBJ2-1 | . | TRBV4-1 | CASSQAGGNNEQFF | TGCGCCAGCAGCCAAGCGGGAGGGAATAATGAGCAGTTCTTC
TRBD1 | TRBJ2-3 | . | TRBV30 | CAWSAGTGSTDTQYF | TGTGCCTGGAGTGCAGGGACAGGTAGCACAGATACGCAGTATTTT
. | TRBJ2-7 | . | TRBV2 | CASSDWQEGSYEQYF | TGTGCCAGCAGTGACTGGCAGGAGGGGTCCTACGAGCAGTACTTC
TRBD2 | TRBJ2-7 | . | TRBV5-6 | CASSLPSGSEQYF | TGTGCCAGCAGCTTGCCCAGCGGGAGCGAGCAGTACTTC
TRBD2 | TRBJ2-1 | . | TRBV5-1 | CASSLVGGGAYNEQFF | TGCGCCAGCAGCTTGGTTGGCGGGGGGGCCTACAATGAGCAGTTCTTC
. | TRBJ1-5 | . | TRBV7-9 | CASSPGFGNQPQHF | TGTGCCAGCAGCCCAGGGTTTGGCAATCAGCCCCAGCATTTT
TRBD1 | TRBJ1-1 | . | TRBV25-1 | CASSESGAARGPQAFF | TGTGCCAGCAGTGAATCCGGTGCTGCCAGGGGGCCGCAAGCTTTCTTT
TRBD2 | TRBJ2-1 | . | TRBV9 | CASSVDQRGIEQFF | TGTGCCAGCAGCGTAGACCAGCGGGGGATTGAGCAGTTCTTC
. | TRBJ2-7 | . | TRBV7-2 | CASSVLGSLVYEQYF | TGTGCCAGCAGCGTACTAGGCTCGCTCGTGTACGAGCAGTACTTC
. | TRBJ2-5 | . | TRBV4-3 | CASSQDVVSQETQYF | TGCGCCAGCAGCCAAGATGTCGTGAGCCAAGAGACCCAGTACTTC
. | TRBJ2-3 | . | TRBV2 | CASQSPQGTSNWDTQYF | TGTGCCAGCCAGTCACCTCAAGGGACTTCAAATTGGGATACGCAGTATTTT
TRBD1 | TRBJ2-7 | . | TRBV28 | CASSLDRVSEQYF | TGTGCCAGCAGTTTAGACAGGGTTAGCGAGCAGTACTTC
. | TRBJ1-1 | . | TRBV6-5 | CASSYGGAGNTEAFF | TGTGCCAGCAGTTACGGGGGGGCAGGGAACACTGAAGCTTTCTTT
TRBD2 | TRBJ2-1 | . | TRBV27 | CASSLYSSGRSSYNEQFF | TGTGCCAGCAGTTTATATTCTAGCGGGAGGAGCTCCTACAATGAGCAGTTCTTC
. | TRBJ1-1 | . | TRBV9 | CASSDRSGTEAFF | TGTGCCAGCAGCGATAGGTCGGGCACTGAAGCTTTCTTT
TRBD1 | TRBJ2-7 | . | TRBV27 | CASSLGTGVLANEQYF | TGTGCCAGCAGTTTAGGGACAGGGGTACTAGCGAACGAGCAGTACTTC
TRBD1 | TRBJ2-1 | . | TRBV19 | CASSVRDSYNEQFF | TGTGCCAGTAGTGTAAGGGACAGTTACAATGAGCAGTTCTTC
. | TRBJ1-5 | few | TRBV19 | CASSSPGLSTQPQHF | TGTGCCAGTAGTTCCCCTGGACTGTCGACACAGCCCCAGCATTTT
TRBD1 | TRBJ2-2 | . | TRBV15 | CAIAGGENTGELFF | TGTGCCATTGCAGGGGGTGAGAACACCGGGGAGCTGTTTTTT
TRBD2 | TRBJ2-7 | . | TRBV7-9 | CASSLAGGTSGYEQYF | TGTGCCAGCAGCTTAGCCGGGGGGACTAGCGGATACGAGCAGTACTTC
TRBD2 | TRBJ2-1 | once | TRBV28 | CASSTLRAGGPRVQFF | TGTGCCAGCAGCACATTGCGAGCGGGAGGGCCTAGGGTGCAGTTCTTC
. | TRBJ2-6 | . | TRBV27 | CASSPPFSGANVLTF | TGTGCCAGCAGTCCCCCCTTCTCTGGGGCCAACGTCCTGACTTTC
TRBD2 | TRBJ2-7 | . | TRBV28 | CASSFIAGAYEQYF | TGTGCCAGCAGTTTTATAGCGGGTGCCTACGAGCAGTACTTC
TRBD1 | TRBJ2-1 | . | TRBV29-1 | CSGRTGDNEQFF | TGCAGCGGGAGGACAGGGGATAATGAGCAGTTCTTC
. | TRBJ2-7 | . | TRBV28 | CASSPRGYEQYF | TGTGCCAGCAGTCCCCGGGGGTACGAGCAGTACTTC
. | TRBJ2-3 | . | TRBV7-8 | CASSSGEVRSDTQYF | TGTGCCAGCAGCTCCGGGGAGGTCCGGTCAGATACGCAGTATTTT
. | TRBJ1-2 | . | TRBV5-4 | CASLLTGGRGYTF | TGTGCCAGCCTTCTCACCGGGGGAAGGGGCTACACCTTC
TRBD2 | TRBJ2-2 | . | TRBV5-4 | CASSLPTSKPGELFF | TGTGCCAGCAGCTTACCGACTAGCAAGCCCGGGGAGCTGTTTTTT
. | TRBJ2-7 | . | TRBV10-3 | CAIRIDLAGENYEQYF | TGTGCCATCAGGATAGATTTGGCAGGGGAGAACTACGAGCAGTACTTC
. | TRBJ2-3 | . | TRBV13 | CASSPDYSTDTQYF | TGTGCCAGCAGCCCGGACTATAGCACAGATACGCAGTATTTT
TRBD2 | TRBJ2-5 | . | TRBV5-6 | CASSFTSGGTQETQYF | TGTGCCAGCAGCTTCACTAGCGGGGGGACTCAAGAGACCCAGTACTTC
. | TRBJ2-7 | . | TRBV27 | CASSWGGDYEQYF | TGTGCCAGCAGTTGGGGCGGGGACTACGAGCAGTACTTC